These T cell receptor beta chains were read from a single sample in a study of T cell responses to AZD1222 COVID-19 vaccine. Here immunoSEQ multiplex PCR was the method, and the copy in TCRdb shows in-frame clones only, minus some. The profile shows around 140,000 clones, 75% to 95% of them singletons. This sample comprised peripheral blood, obtained on day 0 of AZD1222 vaccination. The receptors were gathered from an adult in good health. The CDR3 runs from the conserved cysteine through the conserved F or W. The D gene is left open where the match is weak. A row's size may be missing; if present it is once, few, many or a size class.

d_gene,abundance,j_gene,v_gene,CDR3nt,CDR3aa
TRBD1,NA,TRBJ2-3,TRBV18,TGTGCCAGCTCCCCGACGGGACAGGGGTCAGATACGCAGTATTTT,CASSPTGQGSDTQYF
NA,NA,TRBJ2-7,TRBV7-3,TGTGCCAGCAGCTTCAGGTCCGGGAGCACCTACGAGCAGTACTTC,CASSFRSGSTYEQYF
NA,NA,TRBJ2-7,TRBV15,TGTGCCACCAGCTCAGACACGGGCCGGCAGTACTTC,CATSSDTGRQYF
TRBD2,NA,TRBJ2-5,TRBV9,TGTGCCAGCAGCGTTGGCGGACTAGCGAGGGGAGAGACCCAGTACTTC,CASSVGGLARGETQYF
NA,NA,TRBJ2-2,TRBV24-1,TGTGCCACCAGTGATTGGTCGGGGCTAGCGAACACCGGGGAGCTGTTTTTT,CATSDWSGLANTGELFF
NA,NA,TRBJ1-1,TRBV28,TGTGCCAGCAGGGAACATATGAGGGAAACTGAAGCTTTCTTT,CASREHMRETEAFF
NA,NA,TRBJ1-6,TRBV28,TGTGCCAGCAGTCGGGGTTCACCCCTCCACTTT,CASSRGSPLHF
NA,NA,TRBJ2-3,TRBV27,TGTGCCAGCAATGGCGGGGGCACAGATACGCAGTATTTT,CASNGGGTDTQYF
NA,NA,TRBJ1-2,TRBV25-1,TGTGCCAGCAGTGAATGGATCCATGGCTACACCTTC,CASSEWIHGYTF
TRBD1,NA,TRBJ1-4,TRBV7-2,TGTGCCAGCAGCTCTAGACAGGGGGGAGAAAAACTGTTTTTT,CASSSRQGGEKLFF
NA,NA,TRBJ1-5,TRBV15,TGTGCCACCAGCAGAGATTTGGGGCCCCCGGTGGAGGAGACCCAGCATTTT,CATSRDLGPPVEETQHF
TRBD1,NA,TRBJ2-7,TRBV7-2,TGTGCCAGCAGCTTAGGGGTGAGGTCGGACAGGAACTACGAGCAGTACTTC,CASSLGVRSDRNYEQYF
TRBD1,NA,TRBJ1-4,TRBV5-1,TGCGCCAGCAGTCGGACAGGGACTAATGAAAAACTGTTTTTT,CASSRTGTNEKLFF
NA,NA,TRBJ2-5,TRBV11-3,TGTGCCAGCAGCTTCCCCTTTGCCAGCCAAGAGACCCAGTACTTC,CASSFPFASQETQYF
TRBD2,NA,TRBJ2-7,TRBV14,TGTGCCAGCAGCCATGGGACTAGCGGGACCTTCTACGAGCAGTACTTC,CASSHGTSGTFYEQYF
NA,NA,TRBJ2-3,TRBV3-1/TRBV3-2,TGTGCCAGCAGCCCAGAAAACGTCGCTAGCACAGATACGCAGTATTTT,CASSPENVASTDTQYF
NA,once,TRBJ1-2,TRBV6-6,TGTGCCAGCAGTTACCCGGGACGGGACTATGGCTACACCTTC,CASSYPGRDYGYTF
NA,NA,TRBJ2-3,TRBV7-6,TGTGCCAGCAGCTTAGTCACTAGGGGGGGAACTAGCACAGATACGCAGTATTTT,CASSLVTRGGTSTDTQYF
NA,NA,TRBJ1-4,TRBV13,TGTGCCAGCAGCTCCACCGGGGGGGGGACTAATGAAAAACTGTTTTTT,CASSSTGGGTNEKLFF
TRBD1,NA,TRBJ1-5,TRBV19,TGTGCCAGTAGTATCCAGGGGGGTAGTGAGCCCCAGCATTTT,CASSIQGGSEPQHF
NA,NA,TRBJ1-6,TRBV2,TGTGCCAGCAGTGCGAGGTTTGACTATAATTCACCCCTCCACTTT,CASSARFDYNSPLHF
TRBD2,NA,TRBJ2-7,TRBV7-9,TGTGCCATCGCGGGAGGGGGTAGTTACGAGCAGTACTTC,CAIAGGGSYEQYF
NA,NA,TRBJ2-5,TRBV7-3,TGTGCCAGCAGCTTATTCAGCAGAGAGACCCAGTACTTC,CASSLFSRETQYF
TRBD1,NA,TRBJ2-7,TRBV11-2,TGTGCCAGCAGCCGGACAGGGTACGAGCAGTACTTC,CASSRTGYEQYF
TRBD1,NA,TRBJ2-7,TRBV7-9,TGTGCCAGCAGCTTAGCACAGGGGAACATCTACGAGCAGTACTTC,CASSLAQGNIYEQYF
NA,NA,TRBJ2-7,TRBV7-9,TGTGCCAGCACAAAAAGCGGATCCTACGAGCAGTACTTC,CASTKSGSYEQYF
NA,NA,TRBJ1-6,TRBV13,TGTGCCAGCAGCTCACTGATGTCCCCCGGCAGGAGCTCCTATAATTCACCCCTCCACTTT,CASSSLMSPGRSSYNSPLHF
NA,NA,TRBJ1-2,TRBV6-5,TGTGCCAGCAGTTACCGGGCGGGCCGTAACTATGGCTACACCTTC,CASSYRAGRNYGYTF